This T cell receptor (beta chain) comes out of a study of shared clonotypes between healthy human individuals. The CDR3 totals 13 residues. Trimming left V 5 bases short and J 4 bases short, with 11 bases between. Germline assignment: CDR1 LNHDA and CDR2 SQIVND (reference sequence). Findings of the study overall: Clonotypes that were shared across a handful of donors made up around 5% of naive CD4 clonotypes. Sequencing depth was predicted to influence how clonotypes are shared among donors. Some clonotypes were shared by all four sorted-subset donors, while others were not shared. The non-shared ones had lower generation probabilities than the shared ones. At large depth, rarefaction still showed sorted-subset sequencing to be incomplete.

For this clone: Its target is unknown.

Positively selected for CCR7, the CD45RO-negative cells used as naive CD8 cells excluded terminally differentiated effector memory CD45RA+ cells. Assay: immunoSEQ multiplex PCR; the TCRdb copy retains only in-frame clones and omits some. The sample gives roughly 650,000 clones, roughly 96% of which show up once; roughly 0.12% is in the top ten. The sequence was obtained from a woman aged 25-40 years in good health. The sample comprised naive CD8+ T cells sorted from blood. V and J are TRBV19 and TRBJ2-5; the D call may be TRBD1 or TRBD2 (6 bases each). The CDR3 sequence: CASSPGASETQYF. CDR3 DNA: TGTGCCAGTAGTCCGGGGGCCTCAGAGACCCAGTACTTC.